One and the same sample provided the 6 T cell receptor beta chains below, sequenced in a study of vaccination effects on CD4 cells after COVID-19. Antigens of these TCRs are unknown. Antigen-specific CD4+ T cells were expanded (with viral peptide pools) by the ViraFEST assay ahead of sequencing. The culture ran for 10 days before CD4+ T cells were isolated. Two-dose vaccination with either BNT162b2 or mRNA-1273 was given to the participants. Sequencing was performed with immunoSEQ multiplex PCR; in TCRdb, only in-frame clones are kept and a portion is missing. Here the sample spans roughly 68,000 clones, 70% to 75% being singletons. The specimen comprised CD4+ T cells from PBMCs cultured with HCoV-229E spike peptides, sampled after COVID-19 vaccination. These receptors were collected from a human donor who received a COVID-19 vaccine.

The chain is built from TRBV3-1 (or the pseudogene TRBV3-2) and TRBJ1-1; 8 nucleotides agree with TRBD1. V was clipped by 6 bases and J by 6 bases; unmatched bases: 3. The germline CDR1 and CDR2 sequences are LGHDT and YNNKEL (reference sequence). The CDR3 has 12 residues. Here the CDR3 DNA reads TGTGCCAGCAGTGACAGGGGTGCTGAAGCTTTCTTT. Translated, it gives CASSDRGAEAFF.

The chain has TRBV4-3 and TRBJ2-1; D not resolved. Trimming pared 3 bases from V and 5 bases from J, leaving 2 bases between. The CDR3 extends over 11 amino acids. Germline lookup yields CDR1 LGHNA and CDR2 YSLEER. The chain's CDR3 is CASSHHNEQFF. In DNA, the CDR3 is TGCGCCAGCAGCCATCACAATGAGCAGTTCTTC.

This chain connects TRBV6-6 to TRBJ2-3, with D possibly being TRBD1 or TRBD2 (5 bases each). The CDR3 covers 15 residues. Germline CDR1 reads MNHNY; CDR2 reads SVGAGI (reference sequence). Trimming cost V 2 bases and J 1 base, with 10 bases left between them. This CDR3 reads CASSYEGKGTDTQYF. The CDR3 DNA is TGTGCCAGCAGTTACGAGGGGAAGGGCACAGATACGCAGTATTTT.

The chain combines TRBV30 with TRBJ2-6, with 12 bases identical to TRBD1. Germline CDR1 is GTSNPN and CDR2 is SVGIG (reference sequence). This CDR3 comprises 17 residues. V was clipped by 5 bases and J by 4 bases; unmatched bases: 9. The CDR3 loop reads CAWYRDRGRRGANVLTF. The CDR3 nucleotides read TGTGCCTGGTACCGGGACAGGGGGCGCCGAGGGGCCAACGTCCTGACTTTC.

The chain links TRBV19 to TRBJ1-4; D remains ambiguous. Trimming cost V 8 bases and J 5 bases, with 6 bases left between them. The germline CDR1 and CDR2 sequences are LNHDA and SQIVND (reference sequence). This CDR3 contains 11 residues. In DNA, the CDR3 is TGTGCCAGTTACAGAAATGAAAAACTGTTTTTT. It translates to CASYRNEKLFF.

The chain combines TRBV5-1 with TRBJ1-1; D perhaps matches TRBD1 (5 bases). V lost 0 bases and J lost 4, with 16 bases in between. The CDR3 covers 16 residues. Germline assignment: CDR1 SGHRS and CDR2 YFSETQ. CDR3 in amino acids: CASSLGGAGVGTEAFF. In nucleotides, the CDR3 is TGCGCCAGCAGCTTGGGGGGCGCGGGGGTGGGCACTGAAGCTTTCTTT.